Presented here are 4 T cell receptor beta chains from one specimen sequenced in a study of blood T cell repertoires in COVID-19. Here immunoSEQ multiplex PCR was the method, and the copy in TCRdb shows in-frame clones only, minus some. The sample lists more than 110,000 clones, 70% to 80% occurring once. The sequenced material came from peripheral blood. The receptors stem from a man aged 60-69 years with acute or convalescent COVID-19.

The chain couples TRBV19 to TRBJ2-3, with 10 bases aligning to TRBD1. Germline V gene data show CDR1 as LNHDA and CDR2 as SQIVND (reference sequence). The CDR3 is made up of 15 amino acids. The ends lost 4 bases at V and 4 bases at J; junction bases unmatched: 5. The CDR3 bases are TGTGCCAGTAGTACCCGGACAGGGGGAGCAGATACGCAGTATTTT. As protein: CASSTRTGGADTQYF.

This clone has only one observation. This chain joins TRBV30 and TRBJ1-5, with D possibly matching TRBD1 (5 bases). Trimming removed 1 base at V and 6 bases at J, with 7 bases between. The CDR3 runs 12 residues. Germline lookup yields CDR1 GTSNPN and CDR2 SVGIG (reference sequence). The CDR3 DNA reads TGTGCCTGGAGTGGCGGGGCTCAGCCCCAGCATTTT. It is translated as CAWSGGAQPQHF.

In nucleotides, the CDR3 is TGTGCCAGCAGCCCGACAGGGGGGGACTCTGGGGCCAACGTCCTGACTTTC. It translates to CASSPTGGDSGANVLTF. This rearrangement joins TRBV7-2 to TRBJ2-6; 9 nucleotides match TRBD1. Germline V CDR1 and CDR2: SGHTA, FQGNSA. With V trimmed by 5 bases and J by 0 bases, 5 bases remained unmatched. The CDR3 is made up of 17 amino acids.

The chain uses TRBV19 and TRBJ2-5; 9 positions agree with TRBD1. CDR3 length: 15 residues. Trimming removed 4 bases from V and 5 bases from J; junction bases left unmatched: 8. CDR1 is LNHDA, CDR2 SQIVND, per germline (reference sequence). CDR3 loop: CASSTGQGIYETQYF. In DNA form, the CDR3 reads TGTGCCAGTAGTACAGGACAGGGGATTTATGAGACCCAGTACTTC.